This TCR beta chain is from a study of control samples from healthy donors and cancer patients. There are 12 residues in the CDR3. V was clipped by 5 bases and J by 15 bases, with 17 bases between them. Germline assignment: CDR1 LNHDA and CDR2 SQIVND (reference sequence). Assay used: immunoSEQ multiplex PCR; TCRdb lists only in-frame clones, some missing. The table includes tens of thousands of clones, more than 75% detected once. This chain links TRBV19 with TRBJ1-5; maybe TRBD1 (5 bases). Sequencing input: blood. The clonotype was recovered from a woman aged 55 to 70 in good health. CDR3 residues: CASSGLGTLPHF. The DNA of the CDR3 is TGTGCCAGTAGTGGGTTGGGGACCCTTCCGCATTTT.